A single sample is the source of the 22 T cell receptor beta chains below, sequenced in a study of cytomegalovirus exposure and HLA in healthy donors (dated by TCRdb to between 2016 and 2019). The receptor library was made with the immunoSEQ multiplex PCR assay. For the multiplex PCR, a mixture combining 60 forward primers for TCR Vbeta segments and 13 reverse primers for TCR Jbeta segments was used. TCRdb limited this immuneACCESS table to in-frame rearrangements with V and J called. A share of clones is missing; checked studies link under half to unresolved V genes, and the rest is unexplained. The record for this sample contains over 200,000 clones. Clones ranked in the top ten supply roughly 0.98% of the sample. Sample: PBMCs. The receptors were sampled from a woman younger than 45 in good health and CMV-seropositive.

The V call is TRBV5-1, the J call TRBJ1-5; a weak D match, TRBD1 (6 bases). Per the germline V gene, CDR1 is SGHRS and CDR2 is YFSETQ. The V gene lost 0 bases and the J gene lost 6 bases, with 13 bases spanning the gap. CDR3 size: 15 residues. CDR3: CASSLAGGRVQPQHF. The CDR3 bases are TGCGCCAGCAGCTTGGCCGGGGGGCGCGTTCAGCCCCAGCATTTT. Together with reference TRBV5-1 and TRBJ1-5, the CDR3 gives the full variable domain: KAGVTQTPRYLIKTRGQQVTLSCSPISGHRSVSWYQQTPGQGLQFLFEYFSETQRNKGNFPGRFSGRQFSNSRSEMNVSTLELGDSALYLCASSLAGGRVQPQHFGDGTRLSIL.

J is TRBJ1-5 and V is TRBV10-2, with D unclear. Germline assignment: CDR1 WSHSY and CDR2 SAAADI. The CDR3 is made up of 13 amino acids. Trimming shortened V by 0 bases and J by 6 bases, and 6 bases separated the two germline ends. The CDR3 DNA reads as TGCGCCAGCAGTGAGTCGACGGGTCAGCCCCAGCATTTT. It translates to CASSESTGQPQHF.

CDR3 nucleotide sequence: TGTGCCAGCAGCCTACAGAAAAGCACAGATACGCAGTATTTT. It is translated as CASSLQKSTDTQYF. The J gene is TRBJ2-3, the V gene TRBV11-2; D gene uncertain. Germline lookup yields CDR1 SGHAT and CDR2 FQNNGV. The CDR3 is 14 residues long. Trimming left V 5 bases short and J 0 bases short, with 9 bases between.

This chain uses TRBV1 with TRBJ1-2; TRBD1, the table's D call, lacks a check against the DNA. TRBV1 is flagged as a pseudogene. The CDR3 is 15 residues long. CDR3 region: CTSSQGQRPPYGYTF. The CDR3 DNA reads as TGCACCAGCAGCCAAGGACAGCGACCCCCCTATGGCTACACCTTC.

CDR3 protein: CASSQVFRDSSYEQYF. DNA of the CDR3: TGCGCCAGCAGCCAAGTTTTCCGGGACAGCTCCTACGAGCAGTACTTC. The chain links TRBV4-3 to TRBJ2-7; 7 positions match TRBD1. The germline V gene has CDR1 LGHNA and CDR2 YSLEER. The CDR3 runs to 16 residues. V was clipped by 1 base and J by 0 bases; unmatched bases: 6.

The CDR3 DNA follows: TGTGCCAGTAGTATAGGGGACAGAAGAGTGATGGACTACAATGAGCAGTTCTTC. The encoded protein is CASSIGDRRVMDYNEQFF. This chain joins TRBV19 and TRBJ2-1, with 7 bases fitting TRBD1. The germline V gene has CDR1 LNHDA and CDR2 SQIVND (reference sequence). Germline trimming cut 1 base from V and 3 bases from J; bases unmatched to any gene: 12. CDR3 length: 18 residues.

V and J are TRBV11-3 and TRBJ2-7; D may be TRBD1 (5 bases). V gave up 0 bases and J gave up 3 bases, with 6 bases separating them. The CDR3 contains 13 residues. Germline V gene data show CDR1 as SGHNT and CDR2 as YENEEA. CDR3 amino acids: CASSLDRDYEQYF. The CDR3 region has the DNA TGTGCCAGCAGCTTAGACAGGGACTACGAGCAGTACTTC.

In regard to this clone: At one end, the junction sequence differs from germline, possibly due to a read error. The chain recombines TRBV30 with TRBJ2-7; 7 nucleotides align to TRBD2. Germline V gene sequence: CDR1 GTSNPN, CDR2 SVGIG (reference sequence). The CDR3 is 9 residues long. The CDR3 sequence: CAWTGRVGF. The DNA for the CDR3 is TGTGCCTGGACGGGGAGGGTCGGGTTC.

CDR3 nucleotide sequence: TGTGCTAGTGGTTTTTCTTCCGGAGATCAGTACTTC. As protein: CASGFSSGDQYF. The genes are TRBV12-5 and TRBJ2-7; D call uncertain. Germline V gene sequence: CDR1 LGHNT, CDR2 FRNRAP. V dropped 3 bases and J dropped 10 bases, with 13 bases sitting between them. The length of the CDR3 is 12 residues.

The J gene is TRBJ1-1, the V gene TRBV30, with a weak D call TRBD1 (6 bases). This CDR3 comprises 13 residues. Germline V gives CDR1 GTSNPN, CDR2 SVGIG (reference sequence). V lost 2 bases and J 2 bases, leaving 9 bases between the germline ends. CDR3 amino acids: CAWSRQVNTEAFF. Written as DNA, the CDR3 is TGTGCCTGGAGTCGACAGGTTAACACTGAAGCTTTCTTT.

The chain carries TRBV4-3 and TRBJ2-3; maybe TRBD2 (6 bases). The CDR3 has 11 residues. Per the germline V gene, CDR1 is LGHNA and CDR2 is YSLEER. With 4 bases removed from V and 11 bases from J, the gap between germline ends came to 10 bases. The DNA of the CDR3 is TGCGCCAGCAGCCGGCAGGGACTGCAGTATTTT. It yields the protein CASSRQGLQYF.

This chain joins TRBV7-6 and TRBJ2-6; D is possibly TRBD1 (5 bases). The CDR3 has 19 amino acids. Germline lookup yields CDR1 SGHVS and CDR2 FNYEAQ. Trimming removed 5 bases from V and 2 bases from J, with 22 bases in between. The CDR3 here is CASSPRFGRDITGANVLTF. CDR3 bases: TGTGCCAGCAGCCCCCGTTTTGGCAGGGATATTACTGGGGCCAACGTCCTGACTTTC. Supplemented by reference TRBV7-6 and TRBJ2-6, the full variable domain reads GAGVSQSPRYKVTKRGQDVALRCDPISGHVSLYWYRQALGQGPEFLTYFNYEAQQDKSGLPNDRFSAERPEGSISTLTIQRTEQRDSAMYRCASSPRFGRDITGANVLTFGAGSRLTVL.

The chain combines TRBV28 with TRBJ2-5, with D hard to call. V was cut by 3 bases and J by 3 bases, with 14 bases left in between. CDR3 length equals 15 residues. The germline gives CDR1 MDHEN, CDR2 SYDVKM. CDR3 coding DNA: TGTGCCAGCAGTTTCCCTACGACTGGAAAAGAGACCCAGTACTTC. Amino acids: CASSFPTTGKETQYF.

The chain employs TRBV21-1 and TRBJ2-3; TRBD1 is taken as the D call from the table, unchecked against the DNA. TRBV21-1 is flagged as a pseudogene. The CDR3 spans 17 residues. The DNA for the CDR3 is TGTGCCAGCTCGCCTACGCCCCGGACAGGGATCACAGATACGCAGTATTTT. Translated: CASSPTPRTGITDTQYF.

This chain connects TRBV6-5 to TRBJ2-1; 9 bases align to TRBD2. Per the germline V gene, CDR1 is MNHEY and CDR2 is SVGAGI. The CDR3 covers 14 residues. V lost 7 bases to trimming and J lost 2 bases; unmatched junction nucleotides: 3. DNA for the CDR3: TGTGCCAGCACCAGACTAGCGGCCTACAATGAGCAGTTCTTC. Translation gives CASTRLAAYNEQFF.

The chain couples TRBV18 to TRBJ1-6; a possible D gene is TRBD1 (6 bases). Germline V gene sequence: CDR1 KGHSH, CDR2 LQKENI. CDR3 length: 16 residues. The V gene lost 5 bases and the J gene lost 7 bases, with 18 bases spanning the gap. The CDR3 sequence: CASSSVGAVMNSPLHF. In DNA form, the CDR3 reads TGTGCCAGCTCATCAGTGGGGGCAGTAATGAATTCACCCCTCCACTTT.

The CDR3 region has the DNA TGTGCCAGCAGCGATAGAGGACAGCCGTCCTATGGCTACACCTTC. It translates to CASSDRGQPSYGYTF. The chain couples TRBV9 to TRBJ1-2; possible D gene TRBD1, 6 bases. The CDR3 is made up of 15 amino acids. The germline V gene encodes CDR1 SGDLS and CDR2 YYNGEE. V dropped 3 bases and J dropped 4 bases, with 16 bases sitting between them.

The rearrangement links TRBV14 to TRBJ1-2; weak D call: TRBD1 (6 bases). The germline V and J ends were trimmed by 4 bases and 0 bases, with 12 bases remaining between them. The CDR3 sequence is 15 residues long. Germline CDR1 reads SGHDN; CDR2 reads FVKESK. CDR3 nucleotide sequence: TGTGCCAGCAGCCCACAGGGCCTCTCTAACTATGGCTACACCTTC. This gives the protein CASSPQGLSNYGYTF.

V usage is TRBV18 and J usage is TRBJ1-5; maybe TRBD1 (5 bases). The CDR3 runs to 14 residues. Trimming shortened V by 1 base and J by 6 bases, and 10 bases separated the two germline ends. Germline loops: CDR1 KGHSH, CDR2 LQKENI. This CDR3 reads CASSPQGGTQPQHF. The CDR3 DNA is TGTGCCAGCTCACCACAGGGCGGGACTCAGCCCCAGCATTTT.

The chain couples TRBV19 to TRBJ1-2, with a tentative D call TRBD1 (6 bases). The germline V gene encodes CDR1 LNHDA and CDR2 SQIVND (reference sequence). The CDR3 runs to 14 residues. Trimming pared 3 bases from V and 2 bases from J, leaving 10 bases between. This CDR3 is CASSMITGNYGYTF. In nucleotides, the CDR3 is TGTGCCAGTAGTATGATCACAGGGAACTATGGCTACACCTTC.

This chain uses TRBV5-5 with TRBJ2-4; 8 nucleotides agree with TRBD1. The CDR3 spans 13 residues. Looked up from germline, CDR1 is SGHKS and CDR2 is YYEKEE (reference sequence). J was trimmed by 6 bases and V by 7 bases; bases with no gene match: 6. The CDR3 DNA reads TGTGCCAGCGCAGGGGGCGGGTTAAACATTCAGTACTTC. This sequence encodes CASAGGGLNIQYF.

The chain has TRBV9 and TRBJ1-3, with D tentatively TRBD1 (5 bases). The V gene's germline CDR1 is SGDLS and CDR2 YYNGEE. Trimming pared 0 bases from V and 0 bases from J, leaving 7 bases between. The CDR3 has 15 amino acids. DNA of the CDR3: TGTGCCAGCAGCGTAGCAGGGCACTCTGGAAACACCATATATTTT. It encodes CASSVAGHSGNTIYF.